This paragraph reports one T cell receptor (beta chain). Its antigen is unknown. One frozen approximately 500,000-cell aliquot per fraction was sequenced. The method was immunoSEQ multiplex PCR; TCRdb's version includes in-frame clones alone and lacks a portion of them. This table has about 6,700 clones, approximately 74% appearing once. This entry comes from a study of coeliac disease. General study results and limits: Control samples showed higher TRB and TRG clonality than intraepithelial and lamina propria samples in active celiac disease. Unbiased detection of gliadin-specific T cells was judged not feasible with this approach.

With 3 bases clipped from V and 7 bases from J, the junction kept 7 bases outside the gene matches. This CDR3 has 14 amino acids. The germline V gene has CDR1 KGHSH and CDR2 LQKENI. The TCR sequence derives from a woman younger than 35 with active celiac disease. The source material was lamina propria lymphocytes from the gut. The chain uses TRBV18 and TRBJ1-1; 8 bases are shared with TRBD1. The CDR3 DNA follows: TGTGCCAGCTCACCTGCAGGGGGCCCGTATGAAGCTTTCTTT. Protein sequence: CASSPAGGPYEAFF.